The next 8 T cell receptor beta chains were all read from a single sample in a study of blood T cell repertoires in COVID-19. The data were produced by immunoSEQ multiplex PCR, yet TCRdb's version contains in-frame clones alone and is incomplete. The sample consists of about 260,000 clones, approximately 90% of them appearing once. Source material: PBMCs or T cells enriched from blood (not recorded which). These receptors came from a man between 40 and 49 years old who had been exposed to COVID-19.

V usage is TRBV14 and J usage is TRBJ1-5; weak D call: TRBD1 (6 bases). V was pared by 4 bases and J by 4 bases, with 14 bases between. Germline V CDR1 and CDR2: SGHDN, FVKESK. The CDR3 length is 15 residues. CDR3 loop: CASSRRTDSNQPQHF. CDR3 coding DNA: TGTGCCAGCAGCCGCCGGACAGACAGTAATCAGCCCCAGCATTTT.

The chain links TRBV27 to TRBJ1-1, with TRBD1 matching 9 bases. J gave up 11 bases and V 4 bases, and 11 bases lay outside the gene matches. The CDR3 consists of 14 residues. The germline V gene has CDR1 MNHEY and CDR2 SMNVEV (reference sequence). The chain's CDR3 is CASSWGQGKVGAFF. The DNA for the CDR3 is TGTGCCAGCAGTTGGGGACAGGGAAAAGTGGGGGCTTTCTTT.

The chain has TRBV3-1 (or the pseudogene TRBV3-2) and TRBJ1-4; D is undetermined. Germline CDR1 LGHDT, CDR2 YNNKEL (reference sequence). Deletions cut 7 bases from V and 7 bases from J, with 13 bases between. There are 13 residues in the CDR3. The CDR3 loop is CASTRGGSEKLFF. Here the CDR3 DNA reads TGTGCCAGCACGCGAGGCGGATCTGAAAAACTGTTTTTT.

This clone was seen a single time. The chain has TRBV28 and TRBJ1-5; 7 bases map to TRBD1. This CDR3 comprises 15 residues. V lost 7 bases, J lost 1 base, and 7 bases stayed unmatched. CDR1 MDHEN and CDR2 SYDVKM come from the germline V gene. The CDR3 loop is CASIRGRRSNQPQHF. CDR3 bases: TGTGCCAGCATTAGGGGGCGAAGGAGCAATCAGCCCCAGCATTTT.

This chain joins TRBV12-3 or TRBV12-4 and TRBJ2-7; 8 bases agree with TRBD2. This CDR3 has 13 residues. Trimming took 2 bases from V and 6 from J; bases not matched to a gene: 3. The CDR3 nucleotides read TGTGCCAGCAGTTTAACGGGGGGGGCCGAGCAGTACTTC. Its translation is CASSLTGGAEQYF.

On this clone itself: The same CDR3 arises from other DNA sequences in this sample as well. The chain is built from TRBV19 and TRBJ1-1; the D is unclear. In germline, CDR1 is LNHDA, CDR2 SQIVND (reference sequence). This CDR3 is 13 amino acids long. The V gene lost 3 bases and the J gene lost 0 bases, with 5 bases spanning the gap. The CDR3 DNA reads TGTGCCAGTAGTATCAGTTTGAACACTGAAGCTTTCTTT. Translating gives CASSISLNTEAFF. The variable domain in full, with the rest retrieved from reference TRBV19 and TRBJ1-1, is DGGITQSPKYLFRKEGQNVTLSCEQNLNHDAMYWYRQDPGQGLRLIYYSQIVNDFQKGDIAEGYSVSREKKESFPLTVTSAQKNPTAFYLCASSISLNTEAFFGQGTRLTVV.

This clone was observed a few times. The CDR3 protein is CASSPGQTSYEQYF. The CDR3 DNA is TGTGCCAGCAGCCCGGGACAGACCTCCTACGAGCAGTACTTC. The V call is TRBV4-2, the J call TRBJ2-7; 7 nucleotides agree with TRBD1. The J segment lost 0 bases and the V segment lost 4 bases, leaving 3 bases of the junction unmatched. Germline V gene lookup returns CDR1 LGHNA and CDR2 YNFKEQ. This CDR3 has 14 residues.

The V gene is TRBV18, the J gene TRBJ2-7, with D unclear. There are 14 residues in the CDR3. Trimming removed 1 base from V and 5 bases from J, with 12 bases in between. Germline V CDR1 and CDR2: KGHSH, LQKENI. This CDR3 is CASSPLGPLDEQYF. In nucleotides, the CDR3 is TGTGCCAGCTCACCACTTGGGCCCCTGGACGAGCAGTACTTC.